The 9 T cell receptor beta chains listed next were all sequenced from one sample in a study of memory CD4+ T cells and cytomegalovirus serostatus. The sort gate was single viable CD3+CD4+CD8-CD45RO+ cells for memory CD4+ T cells. Here immunoSEQ multiplex PCR was the method, and the copy in TCRdb shows in-frame clones only, minus some. The table records some 52,000 clones, around 80% of them present only once. The sample was memory CD4+ T cells from blood. These receptors all stem from an adult in good health and CMV-seropositive.

This clone was observed a few times. The chain is built from TRBV27 and TRBJ1-5; 9 bases align to TRBD1. This CDR3 comprises 15 residues. The germline V gene encodes CDR1 MNHEY and CDR2 SMNVEV (reference sequence). J gave up 4 bases and V 2 bases, and 3 bases lay outside the gene matches. CDR3 sequence (DNA): TGTGCCAGCAGTTTAGTACAGGGGGCGAATCAGCCCCAGCATTTT. Translation: CASSLVQGANQPQHF.

This clone has only one observation. The chain uses TRBV5-1 and TRBJ2-5; the D gene could be TRBD1 or TRBD2 (5 bases each). Germline V gene data show CDR1 as SGHRS and CDR2 as YFSETQ. Trimming removed 2 bases at V and 5 bases at J, with 13 bases between. This CDR3 is built from 14 residues. The CDR3 region is CASSFAGTGETQYF. CDR3 bases: TGCGCCAGCAGCTTCGCAGGGACGGGGGAGACCCAGTACTTC.

This sequence joins TRBV2 and TRBJ2-5, with D possibly being TRBD2 (6 bases). The germline V and J ends were trimmed by 7 bases and 1 base, with 10 bases remaining between them. The germline V gene encodes CDR1 SNHLY and CDR2 FYNNEI. The CDR3 covers 13 residues. Written as DNA, the CDR3 is TGTGCCAGCACCAGGGACTTCCAAGAGACCCAGTACTTC. Protein product: CASTRDFQETQYF.

This clone occurred once. The CDR3 DNA follows: TGTGCCAGCAGCTTGGGGTCGGCTCGCGAGCGAATCTACTTC. Translating it yields CASSLGSARERIYF. The rearrangement links TRBV5-6 to TRBJ2-7; D remains unclear. Germline CDR1 SGHDT, CDR2 YYEEEE. The CDR3 has 14 residues. Trimming stripped 0 bases from V and 13 bases from J, with 20 bases between.

Only one count was recorded for this clone. J is TRBJ2-1 and V is TRBV4-3; 11 bases map to TRBD2. This CDR3 contains 16 residues. Germline CDR1 LGHNA, CDR2 YSLEER. The J segment lost 7 bases and the V segment lost 1 base, leaving 6 bases of the junction unmatched. CDR3 sequence: CASSQVGTSGGNEQFF. CDR3 sequence (DNA): TGCGCCAGCAGCCAAGTCGGGACTAGCGGTGGGAATGAGCAGTTCTTC.

The V call is TRBV10-3, the J call TRBJ2-7; maybe TRBD1 (5 bases). Trimming pared 6 bases from V and 3 bases from J, leaving 9 bases between. Germline CDR1 reads ENHRY; CDR2 reads SYGVKD. The CDR3 covers 12 residues. CDR3 amino acids: CAIRGRNYEQYF. The CDR3 DNA is TGTGCCATCAGGGGGCGGAACTACGAGCAGTACTTC.

CDR3 DNA sequence: TGTGCGGGCGGGGGGACAAGCAATCAGCCCCAGCATTTT. This codes for CAGGGTSNQPQHF. V usage is TRBV19 and J usage is TRBJ1-5; tentatively, D is TRBD1 (6 bases). This CDR3 is 13 amino acids long. Germline values: CDR1 LNHDA, CDR2 SQIVND (reference sequence).

The chain combines TRBV6-5 with TRBJ2-7; D is undetermined. Germline assignment: CDR1 MNHEY and CDR2 SVGAGI. The CDR3 sequence is 12 residues long. V shed 4 bases and J shed 2 bases, with 6 bases lying between them. DNA for the CDR3: TGTGCCAGCAGTTCGAACACCTACGAGCAGTACTTC. This encodes CASSSNTYEQYF.

This chain links TRBV19 with TRBJ1-1, with a tentative D call TRBD1 (6 bases). The length of the CDR3 is 16 residues. Trimming left V 1 base short and J 2 bases short, with 14 bases between. Germline-derived CDR1 and CDR2 are LNHDA and SQIVND (reference sequence). CDR3 protein: CASSIGPRGANTEAFF. CDR3 DNA: TGTGCCAGTAGTATAGGGCCCCGGGGGGCCAACACTGAAGCTTTCTTT.